The clone carrying this TCR beta chain was observed a few times. The antigen is not known. The sample comes from a study of T cell responses to AZD1222 COVID-19 vaccine. The repertoire was sequenced with immunoSEQ multiplex PCR; TCRdb's copy has only in-frame clones and lacks some. The sample shows under 100,000 clones, around nine tenths of them seen only once. Study results and caveats: Spike-specific TCR breadth and depth were elevated following two AZD1222 doses.

Sequencing used peripheral blood, obtained on day 0 of AZD1222 vaccination. The origin of this receptor is an adult in good health.

CDR3 sequence: CASKMRGIGEKLFF. Written as DNA, the CDR3 is TGTGCCTCCAAAATGAGGGGCATCGGAGAAAAACTGTTTTTT. The V gene is TRBV6-5, the J gene TRBJ1-4; D might be TRBD1 (5 bases). CDR3 length equals 14 residues. CDR1 and CDR2 from the germline V gene are MNHEY and SVGAGI. Trimming took off 11 bases at V and 8 bases at J, with 21 bases between the two ends.